The rows below give T cell receptor beta chains drawn from one sample of a study of shared clonotypes between healthy human individuals. Using immunoSEQ multiplex PCR, the repertoire was profiled, and TCRdb retains in-frame clones only, with some absent. The sample carries over 2 million clones, just under 95% recorded once. Input material: naive CD8+ T cells sorted from blood. The receptors stem from a man aged 18 to 30 in good health. Both conserved end residues are part of each CDR3. A D gene is named only where the DNA matches it firmly. Size is omitted from some rows. Given values are once, few, many or a class for expanded clones.

V,J,D,size,CDR3,DNA
TRBV6-6,TRBJ2-1,TRBD2,-,CASSQGLHNEQFF,TGTGCCAGCAGCCAGGGACTACACAATGAGCAGTTCTTC
TRBV7-9,TRBJ2-1,TRBD2,-,CASSRPGTSYNEQFF,TGTGCCAGCAGCCGCCCGGGGACTAGTTACAATGAGCAGTTCTTC
TRBV29-1,TRBJ2-7,TRBD1,-,CSVEPGQGDYEQYF,TGCAGCGTAGAACCTGGACAGGGAGATTACGAGCAGTACTTC
TRBV27,TRBJ2-7,-,-,CASSYEQGKSYEQYF,TGTGCCAGCAGTTATGAGCAGGGGAAGTCCTACGAGCAGTACTTC
TRBV5-1,TRBJ2-7,-,once,CASSSGGSEQYF,TGCGCCAGCAGCTCGGGGGGCTCCGAGCAGTACTTC
TRBV7-8,TRBJ2-1,-,-,CASAQTRLSYNEQFF,TGTGCCAGCGCACAGACCCGTCTCTCCTACAATGAGCAGTTCTTC
TRBV25-1,TRBJ2-7,TRBD2,-,CASSEREVTYEQYF,TGTGCCAGCAGTGAGCGGGAGGTCACCTACGAGCAGTACTTC
TRBV7-9,TRBJ2-1,-,-,CASSLGREQFF,TGTGCCAGCAGCCTGGGCCGTGAGCAGTTCTTC
TRBV19,TRBJ2-2,TRBD2,-,CASNSGIRTGELFF,TGTGCCAGTAATAGCGGGATCCGGACCGGGGAGCTGTTTTTT
TRBV4-3,TRBJ1-6,-,once,CASSQDPTVYSPLHF,TGCGCCAGCAGCCAAGATCCGACAGTGTATTCACCCCTCCACTTT
TRBV30,TRBJ2-7,TRBD1,-,CAWSVPGDRGTYEQYF,TGTGCCTGGAGTGTACCAGGGGACAGGGGAACCTACGAGCAGTACTTC
TRBV10-1,TRBJ2-1,-,-,CASSEGWGYEQFF,TGCGCCAGCAGTGAGGGGTGGGGGTATGAGCAGTTCTTC
TRBV4-1,TRBJ2-5,-,-,CASSQTGRQETQYF,TGCGCCAGCAGCCAGACGGGGCGTCAAGAGACCCAGTACTTC
TRBV5-1,TRBJ1-1,-,-,CASSLATGANTEAFF,TGCGCCAGCAGCTTGGCCACAGGAGCGAACACTGAAGCTTTCTTT
TRBV7-9,TRBJ2-5,-,-,CASSFDPVGGTETQYF,TGTGCCAGCAGCTTTGACCCCGTGGGGGGCACAGAGACCCAGTACTTC
TRBV4-2,TRBJ2-4,-,-,CASSHHDVGAEENIQYF,TGTGCCAGCAGCCATCACGATGTGGGGGCTGAGGAAAACATTCAGTACTTC
TRBV19,TRBJ2-3,-,-,CASSLGTTSTDTQYF,TGTGCCAGTAGCCTCGGGACCACGAGCACAGATACGCAGTATTTT
TRBV7-3,TRBJ2-1,TRBD2,-,CASSSKRGHSYNEQFF,TGTGCCAGCAGCTCCAAGCGGGGGCACTCCTACAATGAGCAGTTCTTC
TRBV18,TRBJ1-1,-,-,CASSPPAGANTEASF,TGTGCCAGCTCACCACCCGCAGGGGCGAACACTGAAGCTTCCTTT
TRBV7-9,TRBJ2-5,TRBD2,-,CASSLSAFAGDRQETQYF,TGTGCCAGCAGCTTATCCGCGTTCGCGGGAGATCGCCAAGAGACCCAGTACTTC
TRBV7-8,TRBJ2-6,-,-,CASSLGYQRESGANVLTF,TGTGCCAGCAGCTTAGGATACCAAAGGGAATCTGGGGCCAACGTCCTGACTTTC
TRBV13,TRBJ1-4,-,-,CASSPAWGEKLFF,TGTGCCAGCAGCCCCGCCTGGGGGGAAAAACTGTTTTTT
TRBV19,TRBJ1-1,-,-,CASSIVSNTEAFF,TGTGCCAGTAGTATCGTCAGTAACACTGAAGCTTTCTTT
TRBV7-9,TRBJ2-7,TRBD1,-,CASSFSAGTGVHEQYF,TGTGCCAGCAGCTTCTCTGCGGGGACAGGGGTCCACGAGCAGTACTTC
TRBV27,TRBJ2-1,TRBD1,-,CASSQPPTGGLDEQFF,TGTGCCAGCAGCCAACCCCCTACAGGGGGCCTGGATGAGCAGTTCTTC
TRBV27,TRBJ2-7,TRBD2,-,CASSFGGVNEQYF,TGTGCCAGCAGTTTTGGGGGGGTGAACGAGCAGTACTTC
TRBV10-2,TRBJ2-7,TRBD2,-,CASSEGTSYYEQYF,TGCGCCAGCAGTGAAGGGACTAGCTACTACGAGCAGTACTTC
TRBV30,TRBJ2-7,-,-,CAWSFSAQLAGRNEQYF,TGTGCCTGGAGTTTCTCGGCCCAACTAGCTGGTCGCAACGAGCAGTACTTC
TRBV7-7,TRBJ2-1,-,-,CASSPQEGKGNEQFF,TGTGCTAGCAGCCCCCAGGAGGGTAAGGGGAATGAGCAGTTCTTC
TRBV5-1,TRBJ2-5,TRBD1,-,CASSYEDRAETQYF,TGCGCCAGCAGCTACGAGGACAGGGCAGAGACCCAGTACTTC
TRBV10-3,TRBJ2-7,-,-,CAISEGDTSYEQYF,TGTGCCATCAGTGAGGGGGACACCTCCTACGAGCAGTACTTC
TRBV4-1,TRBJ1-1,TRBD1,few,CASSLHYPREGASWINTEAFF,TGCGCCAGCAGCCTACACTACCCTCGGGAGGGGGCTAGCTGGATTAACACTGAAGCTTTCTTT
TRBV27,TRBJ1-2,-,-,CASSLGSHSPYTF,TGTGCCAGCAGTTTAGGTTCCCACAGCCCCTACACCTTC
TRBV7-8,TRBJ2-5,-,-,CASSLWGEGETQYF,TGTGCCAGCAGCTTATGGGGGGAAGGAGAGACCCAGTACTTC
TRBV5-6,TRBJ2-4,TRBD2,-,CASSYSTSGAGFQYF,TGTGCCAGCAGCTATTCGACTAGCGGGGCGGGATTTCAGTACTTC
TRBV5-6,TRBJ1-2,TRBD1,-,CASSLEGQGLNYGYTF,TGTGCCAGCAGCTTGGAGGGACAGGGGTTAAACTATGGCTACACCTTC
TRBV4-3,TRBJ2-2,TRBD2,-,CASSRGIAGGSGELFF,TGCGCCAGCAGCCGCGGTATAGCGGGAGGGTCCGGGGAGCTGTTTTTT